This T cell receptor beta chain was obtained from a study of beta chain features in type 1 diabetes. Regarding the study as a whole: Researchers report that Type 1 diabetes patients had moderately but significantly shorter TCRB CDR3s across all four CD4+ subsets.

As for this clone: The antigen remains unidentified.

The study reverse transcribed the entire isolated RNA, so it sequenced expressed TCRB transcripts. Produced via immunoSEQ multiplex PCR; TCRdb's table is partial and in-frame only. The sample includes around 650,000 clones, about an eighth of them seen just once. The CDR3 sequence is 12 residues long. Germline values: CDR1 SGHDN, CDR2 FVKESK. V gave up 4 bases and J gave up 7 bases, with 11 bases separating them. What was sequenced was naive CD4+ T cells from blood. The chain links TRBV14 to TRBJ2-7; D perhaps matches TRBD1 (5 bases). This TCR came from a man aged 30 to 45 with type 1 diabetes. In DNA form, the CDR3 reads TGTGCCAGCAGCCCCCAGGCAGGGGAGCAGTACTTC. Encoded protein: CASSPQAGEQYF.